This TCR beta chain was captured by sequencing in a study of blood T cell repertoires in COVID-19. In the study overall: Spain, Italy and the United States supplied samples that represented acute and convalescent COVID-19. The cDNA or gDNA used as material had been derived from T cells, B-cell-depleted T cells, or PBMCs.

The protocol was immunoSEQ multiplex PCR, while the TCRdb copy is restricted to in-frame clones and leaves out a portion. The sample includes hundreds of thousands of clones, 85% to 90% of them seen just once. The CDR3 has 15 amino acids. Recruits, aged about 18 to 100 years, lived in roughly 22 US areas. Recovered status applied to Cohort 3 donors who had two consecutive negative PCRs. It also applied to those with clearance or with symptom resolution. Sequenced: PBMCs or T cells enriched from blood (not recorded which). V usage is TRBV12-2 and J usage is TRBJ2-7; TRBD2 is the table's D call, not checked against the DNA. TRBV12-2 is classified as a pseudogene. The receptor was isolated from a man aged 25-45 years who had recovered from COVID-19. Written as DNA, the CDR3 is TGTGCAAGTCGCTTAAACTCGGGGTACTCCTACGAGCAGTACTTC. Translated, it gives CASRLNSGYSYEQYF.